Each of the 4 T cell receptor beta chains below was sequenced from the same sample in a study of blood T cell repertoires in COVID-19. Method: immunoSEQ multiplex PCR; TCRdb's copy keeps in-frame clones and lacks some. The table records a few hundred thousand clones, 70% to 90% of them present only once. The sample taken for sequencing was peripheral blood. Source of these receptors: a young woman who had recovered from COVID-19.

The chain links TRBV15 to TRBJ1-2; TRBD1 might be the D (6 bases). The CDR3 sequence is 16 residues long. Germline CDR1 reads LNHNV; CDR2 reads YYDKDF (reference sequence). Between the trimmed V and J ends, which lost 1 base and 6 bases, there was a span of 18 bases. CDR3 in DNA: TGTGCCACCAGCAGAGTTGTTGCGACAGGAGTCGATGGCTACACCTTC. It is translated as CATSRVVATGVDGYTF. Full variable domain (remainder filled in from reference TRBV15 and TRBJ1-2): DAMVIQNPRYQVTQFGKPVTLSCSQTLNHNVMYWYQQKSSQAPKLLFHYYDKDFNNEADTPDNFQSRRPNTSFCFLDIRSPGLGDTAMYLCATSRVVATGVDGYTFGSGTRLTVV.

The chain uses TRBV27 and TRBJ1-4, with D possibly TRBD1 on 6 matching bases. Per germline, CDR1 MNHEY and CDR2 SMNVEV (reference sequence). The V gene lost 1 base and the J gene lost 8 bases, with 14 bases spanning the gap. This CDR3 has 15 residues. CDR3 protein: CASSLLPTGTEKLFF. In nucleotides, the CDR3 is TGTGCCAGCAGTTTATTACCGACAGGCACCGAAAAACTGTTTTTT.

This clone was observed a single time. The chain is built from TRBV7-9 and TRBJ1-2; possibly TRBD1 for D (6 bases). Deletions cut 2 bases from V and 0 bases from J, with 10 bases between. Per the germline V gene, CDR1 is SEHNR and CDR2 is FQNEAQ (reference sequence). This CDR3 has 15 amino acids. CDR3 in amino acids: CASSLRQAANYGYTF. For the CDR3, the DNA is TGTGCCAGCAGCTTAAGACAGGCCGCTAACTATGGCTACACCTTC. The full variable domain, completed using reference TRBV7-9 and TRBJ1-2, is DTGVSQNPRHKITKRGQNVTFRCDPISEHNRLYWYRQTLGQGPEFLTYFQNEAQLEKSRLLSDRFSAERPKGSFSTLEIQRTEQGDSAMYLCASSLRQAANYGYTFGSGTRLTVV.

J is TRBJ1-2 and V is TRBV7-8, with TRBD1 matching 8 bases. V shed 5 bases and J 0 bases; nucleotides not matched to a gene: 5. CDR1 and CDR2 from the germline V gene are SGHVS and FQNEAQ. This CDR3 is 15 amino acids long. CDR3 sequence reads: CASSASGQANYGYTF. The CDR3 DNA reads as TGTGCCAGCAGCGCCTCGGGACAGGCTAACTATGGCTACACCTTC.